What follows is one T cell receptor (beta chain) and its context. This sample stems from a study of blood T cell repertoires in COVID-19. Study-level information: Acute-phase and convalescent COVID-19 samples originated in the United States, Italy and Spain. T cells, B-cell-depleted T cells, or PBMCs supplied cDNA or gDNA.

Trimming stripped 4 bases from V and 1 base from J, with 11 bases between. This CDR3 has 14 residues. The germline V gene encodes CDR1 SGHDT and CDR2 YYEEEE. The authors' processing: Quantification of nucleated cells was approximated via reference gene primer amplification. Clones were sequenced by immunoSEQ multiplex PCR, and TCRdb holds only the in-frame ones, with some missing. Clone size and the V and J calls come from that table; the DNA yielded D and trimming. The sample has more than 30,000 clones, around nine tenths seen once. The sample comprised peripheral blood. The rearrangement uses TRBV5-6 and TRBJ1-1, with TRBD1 as a possible D gene (6 bases). The origin of this receptor is a man aged 55-75 years with active COVID-19. CDR3 in DNA: TGTGCCAGCAGCACGGACAGTGAGAACACTGAAGCTTTCTTT. It yields the protein CASSTDSENTEAFF.